The sequence of this TCR beta chain was determined in a study of PD-L1 blockade in urothelial cancer. The germline CDR1 and CDR2 sequences are MNHEY and SVGAGI. This CDR3 is 14 amino acids long. The V gene lost 6 bases and the J gene lost 4 bases, with 14 bases spanning the gap. Locally advanced or metastatic urothelial carcinoma affected all patients. Profiled with immunoSEQ multiplex PCR; TCRdb holds only in-frame clones, not every one. Of tens of thousands of clones in the sample, about four fifths are singletons; the top ten hold 3.5%. Sequencing used PBMCs, obtained around atezolizumab (anti-PD-L1) treatment. The TCR comes from a man aged 65 to 85 with urothelial cancer. This chain uses TRBV6-5 with TRBJ2-3; possibly TRBD1 for D (6 bases). The CDR3 spells CASRPRGAADTQYF. The CDR3 nucleotides are TGTGCCAGCAGACCCAGGGGTGCGGCAGATACGCAGTATTTT.